The next 22 T cell receptor beta chains were all read from a single sample in a study of diagnostic markers for celiac disease (dated by TCRdb to the early 2020s). TCRdb shows the sequencer as Illumina MiSeq. TCRdb reprocessed the reads, reporting each CDR3 protein sequence once and no DNA. The sample's clone listing holds under 4,000 distinct CDR3 sequences. Jointly, the top ten make up about 9.2% of the sample. Sequenced material: either unsorted cells or a sorted T cell fraction (not recorded which). These receptors came from a human donor. This table probably holds off-target reads from a library built for another chain.

The rearrangement joins TRBV7-2 to TRBJ1-2. Germline CDR1 and CDR2: SGHTA and FQGNSA. The CDR3 runs to 14 residues. The CDR3 spells CASRPGQEGYGYTF.

By frequency, this clonotype is medium-sized. The rearrangement links TRBV7-2 to TRBJ2-3. CDR3 size: 13 residues. Germline lookup yields CDR1 SGHTA and CDR2 FQGNSA. The CDR3 region is CASSLRWADTQYF.

This rearrangement joins TRBV4-3 to TRBJ2-7. The CDR3 loop spans 14 amino acids. Per the germline V gene, CDR1 is LGHNA and CDR2 is YSLEER. The CDR3 is CASSQVSGDVEQYF.

V and J are TRBV7-2 and TRBJ1-5. CDR1 and CDR2 from the germline V gene are SGHTA and FQGNSA. This CDR3 contains 15 residues. CDR3 region: CASSFGVQGNQPQHF.

This clonotype is identified as medium-sized (0.01 to 0.1%) from frequency. This chain links TRBV9 with TRBJ1-5; the D call of TRBD1 rests on TCRdb alone, since no DNA is present to check it. In germline, CDR1 is SGDLS, CDR2 YYNGEE. CDR3 size: 15 residues. The CDR3 reads CASSVEGGNNQPQHF.

This chain's CDR3 is CASSQDALYNTIYF. This chain uses TRBV4-2 with TRBJ1-3. Per the germline V gene, CDR1 is LGHNA and CDR2 is YNFKEQ. The CDR3 has 14 residues.

The chain combines TRBV19 with TRBJ2-7; no DNA is available, so the TRBD2 call from TCRdb remains unchecked. CDR1 LNHDA and CDR2 SQIVND come from the germline V gene (reference sequence). The CDR3 extends over 14 amino acids. The CDR3 loop is CASSITPDPYEQYF.

The chain joins TRBV30 to TRBJ1-2; TCRdb returns TRBD1, unconfirmable since there is no DNA. Germline-derived CDR1 and CDR2 are GTSNPN and SVGIG (reference sequence). This CDR3 has 18 amino acids. This chain's CDR3 is CAWSVRQGAIPKLDGYTF. The full variable domain, in which reference TRBV30 and TRBJ1-2 provide the parts outside the CDR3, is SQTIHQWPATLVQPVGSPLSLECTVEGTSNPNLYWYRQAAGRGLQLLFYSVGIGQISSEVPQNLSASRPQDRQFILSSKKLLLSDSGFYLCAWSVRQGAIPKLDGYTFGSGTRLTVV.

J is TRBJ1-1 and V is TRBV7-8. The CDR3 sequence is 17 residues long. CDR1 is SGHVS, CDR2 FQNEAQ, per germline. CDR3 in amino acids: CASSLAERVLMNTEAFF. The whole variable domain, remainder taken from reference TRBV7-8 and TRBJ1-1, is GAGVSQSPRYKVAKRGQDVALRCDPISGHVSLFWYQQALGQGPEFLTYFQNEAQLDKSGLPSDRFFAERPEGSVSTLKIQRTQQEDSAVYLCASSLAERVLMNTEAFFGQGTRLTVV.

This rearrangement joins TRBV4-1 to TRBJ1-5; TCRdb proposes TRBD1, but this gene call is untestable without DNA. Looked up from germline, CDR1 is MGHRA and CDR2 is YSYEKL. This CDR3 comprises 15 residues. This chain's CDR3 is CASSSYGQGGEPQHF.

This clonotype is identified as medium-sized from frequency. CDR3 loop: CASLGTGRAYTF. This chain uses TRBV19 with TRBJ1-2; TCRdb reports TRBD1, a call that lacks DNA to check it against. Germline CDR1 reads LNHDA; CDR2 reads SQIVND (reference sequence). The CDR3 is 12 residues long.

Measured by frequency, this clonotype is medium-sized (0.01 to 0.1%). The chain combines TRBV20-1 with TRBJ2-7; TCRdb's D call, TRBD1, is unchecked because there is no DNA. This CDR3 region has 16 residues. CDR1 and CDR2 from the germline V gene are DFQATT and SNEGSKA (reference sequence). CDR3 loop: CSASPTGTGVLREQYF.

By frequency, this clonotype registers medium-sized (0.01 to 0.1%). The chain links TRBV19 to TRBJ2-1; the D gene TCRdb calls, TRBD2, cannot be checked with no DNA. The CDR3 consists of 14 residues. The germline gives CDR1 LNHDA, CDR2 SQIVND (reference sequence). CDR3 in amino acids: CASSIPLAVNEQFF.

Judged by frequency, this clonotype is medium-sized. CDR3 in amino acids: CASATGRNTEAFF. The chain couples TRBV5-6 to TRBJ1-1; the TRBD1 assignment by TCRdb is unverifiable without DNA. Germline V CDR1 and CDR2: SGHDT, YYEEEE. The CDR3 length is 13 residues.

This chain joins TRBV10-3 and TRBJ2-1; with no DNA, the TCRdb D assignment of TRBD1 cannot be verified. CDR1 is ENHRY and CDR2 is SYGVKD in the germline V gene. This CDR3 contains 14 residues. CDR3 sequence: CAIMKGQGADEQFF.

This clonotype is labeled medium-sized based on frequency. The V call is TRBV5-5, the J call TRBJ2-4; TCRdb calls TRBD1, which cannot be checked without DNA. Per germline, CDR1 SGHKS and CDR2 YYEKEE (reference sequence). The CDR3 runs 16 residues. The CDR3 protein is CASSSTTGMAKNIQYF.

This clonotype is labeled medium-sized based on frequency. The chain uses TRBV12-3 or TRBV12-4 and TRBJ1-1; checking the TCRdb D call of TRBD1 is not possible without DNA. The CDR3 length is 15 residues. The CDR3 region is CASSYRGSVNTEAFF.

This clonotype shows up as medium-sized by frequency. The V and J genes are TRBV5-1 and TRBJ2-1; lacking DNA, the TRBD2 call made by TCRdb goes unchecked. CDR3 length: 14 amino acids. From germline, CDR1 is SGHRS and CDR2 YFSETQ. CDR3 loop: CASSLGNSGNEQFF.

This clonotype shows up as medium-sized by frequency. V gene TRBV7-8 combines with J gene TRBJ2-3. Germline lookup yields CDR1 SGHVS and CDR2 FQNEAQ. This CDR3 has 15 amino acids. The CDR3 is CASSARWYWTDTQYF.

The CDR3 loop is CASSPTGPNSGANVLTF. This sequence joins TRBV18 and TRBJ2-6; TCRdb returns TRBD1, unconfirmable since there is no DNA. Germline V gene lookup returns CDR1 KGHSH and CDR2 LQKENI. This CDR3 has 17 amino acids.

This sequence joins TRBV6-5 and TRBJ2-3; as DNA is missing, the TRBD2 call by TCRdb cannot be tested. The V gene's germline CDR1 is MNHEY and CDR2 SVGAGI. This CDR3 contains 17 residues. The CDR3 reads CASSSTSGRIGTDTQYF.

The rearrangement uses TRBV10-3 and TRBJ1-6; TCRdb's assignment of TRBD1 cannot be checked, as there is no DNA. Germline CDR1 and CDR2: ENHRY and SYGVKD. This CDR3 has 15 amino acids. This chain's CDR3 is CAISDPGRGNSPLHF.